This T cell receptor (beta chain) was sequenced in a study of OX40 agonist ivuxolimab in advanced cancers. Data came from immunoSEQ multiplex PCR; TCRdb stores just in-frame clones and leaves some out. The sample holds more than 40,000 clones, 80% to 90% seen once. The sample in question was CD4+ or CD8+ T cells sorted from blood, obtained in a trial of the OX40 agonist ivuxolimab. This receptor was obtained from an adult with an advanced solid tumor such as melanoma, head and neck, liver or kidney cancer.

In DNA form, the CDR3 reads TGTGCCAGCAGCGTAGAAATAGCGATGAACACTGAAGCTTTCTTT. Translation gives CASSVEIAMNTEAFF. The V and J genes are TRBV9 and TRBJ1-1; D is uncertain. Germline assignment: CDR1 SGDLS and CDR2 YYNGEE. This CDR3 is built from 15 residues. Trimming shortened V by 0 bases and J by 0 bases, and 9 bases separated the two germline ends. Full variable domain (remainder filled in from reference TRBV9 and TRBJ1-1): DSGVTQTPKHLITATGQRVTLRCSPRSGDLSVYWYQQSLDQGLQFLIQYYNGEERAKGNILERFSAQQFPDLHSELNLSSLELGDSALYFCASSVEIAMNTEAFFGQGTRLTVV.